This T cell receptor beta chain was identified during a study of blood T cell repertoires in COVID-19. About the research overall: Samples came from the United States, Italy and Spain, spanning acute and convalescent COVID-19.

As handled by the study authors: Cell counts per sample came from amplifying reference gene primers. Here immunoSEQ multiplex PCR was the method, and the copy in TCRdb shows in-frame clones only, minus some. V, J and clone size reflect that table, while D and trimming were determined from the DNA. The sample yields about 240,000 clones, 80% to 90% seen once. This receptor was identified in a woman in her 70s with acute or convalescent COVID-19. The specimen sequenced was peripheral blood.

CDR3 DNA sequence: TGTGCCAGCTCACTACGGGACAGCATGAACACTGAAGCTTTCTTT. It translates to CASSLRDSMNTEAFF. The rearrangement joins TRBV18 to TRBJ1-1, with 7 bases lining up with TRBD1. V shed 4 bases, J shed 0 bases, and the junction held 5 bases outside the gene matches. The length of the CDR3 is 15 residues. Germline CDR1 reads KGHSH; CDR2 reads LQKENI.